Reported below is one TCR beta chain. The identical CDR3 is also encoded by other nucleotide sequences in the sample. The data are from a study of shared clonotypes between healthy human individuals. Deep-level settings were used for running the assay. The repertoire was sequenced with immunoSEQ multiplex PCR; TCRdb's copy has only in-frame clones and lacks some. This sample yields about 1 million clones, of which 70% to 80% are seen a single time; about 1.5% belongs to the top ten. The clonotype was recovered from a man aged 18 to 30 in good health. Sequenced sample: memory CD4+ T cells sorted from blood. Subset of the sample: CD45RA-negative fraction.

CDR3 sequence reads: CASTIDRYTEAFF. The CDR3 DNA sequence: TGTGCCAGCACCATCGACAGGTACACTGAAGCTTTCTTT. V is TRBV5-4 and J is TRBJ1-1; D perhaps matches TRBD1 (6 bases). V was cut by 6 bases and J by 3 bases, with 12 bases left in between. The CDR3 runs to 13 residues. Germline CDR1 SGHNT, CDR2 YYREEE (reference sequence).